The clone carrying this TCR beta chain was recorded a few times. Its antigen is as yet unknown. The data were taken from a study of T cells after yellow fever vaccination. About the research overall: SMART-Seq v4 Ultra Low Input served to prepare low-cell-number fractions. Study observations and caveats: Only a minor proportion of clonotypes was detected across both CD4 and CD8 compartments. Once the booster was given, most primary-vaccination clones reappeared, at around 96% for CD4 and 88% for CD8.

CDR3 size: 15 residues. Trimming took 4 bases from V and 2 from J, leaving 15 bases between them. TCRdb called the 5' RACE reads again in MiXCR, with one record for every CDR3 protein. There are 68,000 or so distinct CDR3 sequences in the sample; approximately 7% occur only once, and 35% to 40% lies in the top ten. The specimen comprised CD8+ T cells sorted from PBMCs, sampled about 49 days after the first yellow fever vaccination. The rearrangement uses TRBV12-3 or TRBV12-4 and TRBJ2-7, with D perhaps TRBD2 (7 bases). The TCR sequence derives from a man aged 18 to 30 who received the YFV17D yellow fever vaccine. DNA for the CDR3: TGTGCCAGCAGTTCGCGGGCGGGGGCAGCCTACGAGCAGTACTTC. This codes for CASSSRAGAAYEQYF.